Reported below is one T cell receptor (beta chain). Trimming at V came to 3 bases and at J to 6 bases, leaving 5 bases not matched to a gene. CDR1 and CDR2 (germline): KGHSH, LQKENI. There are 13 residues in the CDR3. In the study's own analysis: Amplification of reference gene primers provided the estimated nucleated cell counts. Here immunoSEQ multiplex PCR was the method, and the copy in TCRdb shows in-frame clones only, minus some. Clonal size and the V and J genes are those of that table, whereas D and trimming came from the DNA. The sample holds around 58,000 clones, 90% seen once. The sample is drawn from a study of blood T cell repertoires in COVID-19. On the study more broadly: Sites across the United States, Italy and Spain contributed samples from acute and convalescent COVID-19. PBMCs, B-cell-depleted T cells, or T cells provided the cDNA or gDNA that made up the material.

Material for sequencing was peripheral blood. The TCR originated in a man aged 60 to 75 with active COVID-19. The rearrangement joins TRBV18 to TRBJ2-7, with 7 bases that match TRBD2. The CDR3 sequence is CASSPERGLEQYF. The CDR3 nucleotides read TGTGCCAGCTCACCTGAGCGGGGTCTCGAGCAGTACTTC.